The 8 T cell receptor beta chains reported below all come from one sample, sequenced in a study of T-cell reconstitution after alpha-beta-depleted transplantation in children (TCRdb year 2016). What this sample's treatment or condition label stands for: allogeneic hematopoietic cell transplantation with graft depleted of TCRalphabeta T cells and CD19 B cells. Library prep was done by PCR. Data came from an Illumina HiSeq 2500. TCR library preparation used molecular barcoding, with unique molecular identifiers applied to normalize quantification of the TCRbeta repertoire. TCRdb reanalyzed the raw reads on its own, using fastp at Q25 for trimming and MiXCR for clone calling, and kept in-frame beta chains. Rows are combined by CDR3 protein, so each entry shows the most common genes and DNA. The sample data list a few hundred thousand distinct CDR3 sequences, and roughly 30% of these were observed just once. 36% of the sample is in the top ten clones.

The sample here was PBMCs, taken before TCRalphabeta/CD19-depleted stem cell transplant. The receptor set was obtained from a boy under three years old with Wiskott-Aldrich syndrome, due to receive a stem cell transplant.

The chain is built from TRBV7-2 and TRBJ2-1; D perhaps matches TRBD2 (7 bases). Between the trimmed V and J ends, which lost 1 base and 5 bases, there was a span of 18 bases. The CDR3 contains 17 residues. CDR1 is SGHTA and CDR2 is FQGNSA in the germline V gene. In DNA, the CDR3 is TGTGCCAGCAGCTTAGGAGAGGGGGAGGGAAGAGACAATGAGCAGTTCTTC. Residues: CASSLGEGEGRDNEQFF.

This clonotype has only a few counts. The chain recombines TRBV4-2 with TRBJ2-7; 9 positions agree with TRBD2. CDR1 LGHNA and CDR2 YNFKEQ come from the germline V gene. V trimming: 3 bases; J trimming: 0 bases; junction bases outside the gene matches: 3. The CDR3 is made up of 15 amino acids. The CDR3, as DNA: TGTGCCAGCAGCCAGTTTAGCGGGAGCTCCTACGAGCAGTACTTC. As protein: CASSQFSGSSYEQYF.

The gene calls are TRBV29-1 and TRBJ2-7, with TRBD1 matching over 8 bases. V shed 1 base, J shed 6 bases, and the junction held 8 bases outside the gene matches. The CDR3 length is 14 residues. The germline V gene has CDR1 SQVTM and CDR2 ANQGSEA. The CDR3 loop reads CSVEGTGKLGEQYF. The DNA of the CDR3 is TGCAGCGTTGAAGGGACAGGGAAACTGGGCGAGCAGTACTTC.

The chain uses TRBV20-1 and TRBJ1-1; a possible D gene is TRBD1 (6 bases). The germline V and J ends were trimmed by 6 bases and 1 base, with 12 bases remaining between them. Germline V gene data show CDR1 as DFQATT and CDR2 as SNEGSKA (reference sequence). The CDR3 loop spans 13 amino acids. CDR3 sequence: CSAPTGWNTEAFF. CDR3 sequence (DNA): TGCAGTGCCCCTACAGGGTGGAACACTGAAGCTTTCTTT.

This clonotype was seen a handful of times. J is TRBJ1-5 and V is TRBV3-1, with D maybe TRBD1 (5 bases). CDR3 length equals 15 residues. In germline, CDR1 is LGHDT, CDR2 YNNKEL (reference sequence). The V and J ends lost 1 base and 4 bases respectively, with 11 bases between them. In nucleotides, the CDR3 is TGTGCCAGCAGCCAAGGCAGGGTTTTAAATCAGCCCCAGCATTTT. Protein sequence: CASSQGRVLNQPQHF.

This clonotype has just a few counts. The chain uses TRBV10-3 and TRBJ2-1, with D hard to call. This CDR3 is 13 amino acids long. The V gene's germline CDR1 is ENHRY and CDR2 SYGVKD. The germline V and J ends were trimmed by 0 bases and 9 bases, with 9 bases remaining between them. For the CDR3, the DNA is TGTGCCATCAGTGAGTCTGTTCCGGGTGAGCAGTTCTTC. Amino acids: CAISESVPGEQFF.

This clonotype has more than one count but fewer than ten. The chain employs TRBV11-2 and TRBJ2-3; 14 bases are a match to TRBD2. Per the germline V gene, CDR1 is SGHAT and CDR2 is FQNNGV. This CDR3 comprises 18 residues. Trimming took 2 bases from V and 0 from J; bases not matched to a gene: 4. DNA of the CDR3: TGTGCCAGCAGCTTATGGACTAGCGGGAGGATTAGCACAGATACGCAGTATTTT. The encoded protein is CASSLWTSGRISTDTQYF.

CDR3 nucleotides: TGCGCCAGCAGCTCGGACAGGGGCTTCCAAGAGACCCAGTACTTC. Residues: CASSSDRGFQETQYF. The rearrangement links TRBV5-1 to TRBJ2-5; TRBD1 aligns across 9 bases. Germline CDR1 and CDR2: SGHRS and YFSETQ. V lost 3 bases to trimming and J lost 1 base; unmatched junction nucleotides: 4. The CDR3 is 15 residues long.